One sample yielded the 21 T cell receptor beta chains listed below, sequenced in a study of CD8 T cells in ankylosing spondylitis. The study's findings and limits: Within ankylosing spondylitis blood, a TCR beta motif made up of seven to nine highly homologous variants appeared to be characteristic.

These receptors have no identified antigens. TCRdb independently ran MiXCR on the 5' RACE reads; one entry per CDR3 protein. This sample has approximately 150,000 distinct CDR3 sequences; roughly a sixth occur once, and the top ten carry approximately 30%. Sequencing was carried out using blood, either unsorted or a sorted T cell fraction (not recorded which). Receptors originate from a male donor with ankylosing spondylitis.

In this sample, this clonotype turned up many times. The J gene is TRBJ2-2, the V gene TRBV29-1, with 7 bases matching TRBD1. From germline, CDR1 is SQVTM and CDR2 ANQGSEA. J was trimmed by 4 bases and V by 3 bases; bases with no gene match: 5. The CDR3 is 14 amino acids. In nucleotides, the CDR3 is TGCAGCGTTGAGAAAAGGGACAGCACCGGGGAGCTGTTTTTT. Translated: CSVEKRDSTGELFF.

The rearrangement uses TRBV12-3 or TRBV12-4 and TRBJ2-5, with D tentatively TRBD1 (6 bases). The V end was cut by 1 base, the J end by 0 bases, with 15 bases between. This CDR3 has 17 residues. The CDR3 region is CASSLVGAGNYQETQYF. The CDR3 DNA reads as TGTGCCAGCAGTTTAGTGGGGGCAGGGAACTACCAAGAGACCCAGTACTTC.

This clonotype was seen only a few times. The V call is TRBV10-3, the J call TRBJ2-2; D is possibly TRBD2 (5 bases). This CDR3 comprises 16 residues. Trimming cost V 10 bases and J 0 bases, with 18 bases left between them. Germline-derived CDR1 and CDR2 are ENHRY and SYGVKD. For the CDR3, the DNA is TGTGCCAGCTTTCCTTACCCCGGGGCGAACACCGGGGAGCTGTTTTTT. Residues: CASFPYPGANTGELFF.

This CDR3 reads CASSPGGRPGETQYF. The CDR3 DNA reads TGTGCCAGCAGTCCCGGGGGGCGGCCCGGAGAGACCCAGTACTTC. The V call is TRBV12-3 or TRBV12-4, the J call TRBJ2-5; D may be TRBD2 (7 bases). With 5 bases removed from V and 4 bases from J, the gap between germline ends came to 17 bases. The CDR3 extends over 15 amino acids.

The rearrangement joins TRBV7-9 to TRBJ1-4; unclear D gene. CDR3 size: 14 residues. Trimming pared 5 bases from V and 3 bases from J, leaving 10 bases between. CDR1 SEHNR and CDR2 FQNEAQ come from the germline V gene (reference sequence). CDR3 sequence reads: CASSVLGSNEKLFF. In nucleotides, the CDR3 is TGTGCCAGCAGCGTGTTGGGGTCTAATGAAAAACTGTTTTTT.

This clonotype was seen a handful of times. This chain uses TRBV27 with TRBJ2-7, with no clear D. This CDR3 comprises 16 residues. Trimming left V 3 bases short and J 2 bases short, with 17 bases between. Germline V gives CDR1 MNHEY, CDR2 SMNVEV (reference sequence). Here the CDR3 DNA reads TGTGCCAGCAGTTTGTCTCCCAGCTCTAGAACCTACGAGCAGTACTTC. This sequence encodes CASSLSPSSRTYEQYF.

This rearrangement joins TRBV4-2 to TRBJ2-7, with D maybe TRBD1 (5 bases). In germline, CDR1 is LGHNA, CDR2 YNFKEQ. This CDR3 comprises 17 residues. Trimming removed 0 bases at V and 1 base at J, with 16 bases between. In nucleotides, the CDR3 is TGTGCCAGCAGCCAAGACCCCGGCGGCAGGGTGTCCTACGAGCAGTACTTC. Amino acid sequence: CASSQDPGGRVSYEQYF.

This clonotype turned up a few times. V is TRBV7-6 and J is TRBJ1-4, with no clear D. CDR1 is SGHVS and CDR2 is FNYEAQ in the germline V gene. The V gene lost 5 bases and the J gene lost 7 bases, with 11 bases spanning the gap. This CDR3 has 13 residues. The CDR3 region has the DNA TGTGCCAGCAGCAGGACCTCCAGTGAAAAACTGTTTTTT. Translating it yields CASSRTSSEKLFF. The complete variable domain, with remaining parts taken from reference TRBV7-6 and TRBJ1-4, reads GAGVSQSPRYKVTKRGQDVALRCDPISGHVSLYWYRQALGQGPEFLTYFNYEAQQDKSGLPNDRFSAERPEGSISTLTIQRTEQRDSAMYRCASSRTSSEKLFFGSGTQLSVL.

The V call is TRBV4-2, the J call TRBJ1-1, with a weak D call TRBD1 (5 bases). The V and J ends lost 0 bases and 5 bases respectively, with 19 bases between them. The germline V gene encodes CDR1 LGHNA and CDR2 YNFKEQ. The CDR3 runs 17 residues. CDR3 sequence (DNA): TGTGCCAGCAGCCAAGATCTGGGACTTCGGATTGGGACTGAAGCTTTCTTT. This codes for CASSQDLGLRIGTEAFF.

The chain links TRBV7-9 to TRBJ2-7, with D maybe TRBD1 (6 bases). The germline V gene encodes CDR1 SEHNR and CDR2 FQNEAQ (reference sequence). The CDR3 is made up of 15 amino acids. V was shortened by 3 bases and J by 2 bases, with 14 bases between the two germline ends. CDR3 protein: CASSFAQGLPYEQYF. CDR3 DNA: TGTGCCAGCAGCTTCGCGCAGGGGCTTCCCTACGAGCAGTACTTC.

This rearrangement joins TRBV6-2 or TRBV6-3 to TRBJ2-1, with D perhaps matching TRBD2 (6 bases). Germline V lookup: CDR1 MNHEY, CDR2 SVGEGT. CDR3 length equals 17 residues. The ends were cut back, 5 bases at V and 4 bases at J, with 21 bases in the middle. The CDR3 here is CASSRPLGGQKYNEQFF. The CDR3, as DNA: TGTGCCAGCAGTCGACCCTTGGGGGGTCAAAAGTACAATGAGCAGTTCTTC.

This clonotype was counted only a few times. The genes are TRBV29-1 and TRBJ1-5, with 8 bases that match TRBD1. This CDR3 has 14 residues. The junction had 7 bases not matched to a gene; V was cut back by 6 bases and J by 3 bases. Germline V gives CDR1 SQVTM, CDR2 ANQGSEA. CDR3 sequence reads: CSVATGDFNQPQHF. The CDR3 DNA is TGCAGCGTCGCGACAGGGGATTTCAATCAGCCCCAGCATTTT.

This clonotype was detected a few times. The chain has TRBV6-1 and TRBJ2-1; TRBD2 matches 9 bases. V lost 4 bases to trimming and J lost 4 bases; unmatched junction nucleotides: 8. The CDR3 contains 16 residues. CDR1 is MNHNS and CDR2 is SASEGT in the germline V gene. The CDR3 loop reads CASSVRLAETYNEQFF. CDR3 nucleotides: TGTGCCAGCAGTGTTCGACTAGCGGAGACGTACAATGAGCAGTTCTTC.

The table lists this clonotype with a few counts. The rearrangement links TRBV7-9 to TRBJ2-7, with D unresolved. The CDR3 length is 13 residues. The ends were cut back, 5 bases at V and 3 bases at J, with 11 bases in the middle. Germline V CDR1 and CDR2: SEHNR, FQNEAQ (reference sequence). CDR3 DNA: TGTGCCAGCAGCCAAGATAGGTTCTACGAGCAGTACTTC. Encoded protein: CASSQDRFYEQYF.

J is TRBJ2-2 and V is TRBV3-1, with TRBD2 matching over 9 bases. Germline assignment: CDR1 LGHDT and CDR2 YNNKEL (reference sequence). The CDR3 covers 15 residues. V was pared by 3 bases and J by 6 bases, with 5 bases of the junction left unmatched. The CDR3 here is CASSQAGTSPGELFF. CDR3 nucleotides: TGTGCCAGCAGCCAGGCTGGGACTAGCCCCGGGGAGCTGTTTTTT.

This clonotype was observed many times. CDR3: CASTTGNHEQYF. CDR3 DNA: TGTGCCAGCACCACAGGGAACCACGAGCAGTACTTC. V and J are TRBV6-6 and TRBJ2-7, with TRBD1 as a possible D gene (6 bases). The germline V and J ends were trimmed by 7 bases and 5 bases, with 12 bases remaining between them. The length of the CDR3 is 12 residues. CDR1 MNHNY and CDR2 SVGAGI come from the germline V gene (reference sequence).

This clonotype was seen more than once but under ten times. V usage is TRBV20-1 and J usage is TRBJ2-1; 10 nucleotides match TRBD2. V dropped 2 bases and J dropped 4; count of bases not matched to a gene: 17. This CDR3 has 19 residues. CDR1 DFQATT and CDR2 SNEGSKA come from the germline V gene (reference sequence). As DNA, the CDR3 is TGCAGTGCTAGACAGGGCTTCACTAGCGGGATTATGACTTACAATGAGCAGTTCTTC. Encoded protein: CSARQGFTSGIMTYNEQFF.

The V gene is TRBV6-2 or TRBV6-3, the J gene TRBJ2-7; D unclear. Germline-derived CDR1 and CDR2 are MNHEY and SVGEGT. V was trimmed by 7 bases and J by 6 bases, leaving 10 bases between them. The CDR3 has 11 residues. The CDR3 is CASTSESEQYF. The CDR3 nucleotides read TGTGCCAGCACCTCAGAGAGCGAGCAGTACTTC.

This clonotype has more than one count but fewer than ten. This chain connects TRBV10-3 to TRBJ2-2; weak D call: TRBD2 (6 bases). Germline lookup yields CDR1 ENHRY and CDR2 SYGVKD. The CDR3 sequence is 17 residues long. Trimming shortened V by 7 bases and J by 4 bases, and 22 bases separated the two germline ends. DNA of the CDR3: TGTGCCATCACCCCCGGGGGTGCAGCGGGCGCCACCGGGGAGCTGTTTTTT. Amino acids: CAITPGGAAGATGELFF.

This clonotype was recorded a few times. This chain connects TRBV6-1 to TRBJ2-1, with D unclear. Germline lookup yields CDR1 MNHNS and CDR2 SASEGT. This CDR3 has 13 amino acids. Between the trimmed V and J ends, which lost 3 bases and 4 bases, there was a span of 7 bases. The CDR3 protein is CASSDRLYNEQFF. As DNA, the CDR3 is TGTGCCAGCAGTGACAGACTTTACAATGAGCAGTTCTTC.

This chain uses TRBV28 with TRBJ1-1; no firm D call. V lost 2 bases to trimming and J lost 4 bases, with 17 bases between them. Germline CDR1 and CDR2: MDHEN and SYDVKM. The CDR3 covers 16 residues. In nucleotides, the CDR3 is TGTGCCAGCAGTTTAGGGATATCCGAGGAGAGCACTGAAGCTTTCTTT. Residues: CASSLGISEESTEAFF. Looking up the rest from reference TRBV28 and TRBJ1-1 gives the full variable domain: DVKVTQSSRYLVKRTGEKVFLECVQDMDHENMFWYRQDPGLGLRLIYFSYDVKMKEKGDIPEGYSVSREKKERFSLILESASTNQTSMYLCASSLGISEESTEAFFGQGTRLTVV.